These 26 T cell receptor beta chains originate from one sample sequenced in a study of regulatory T cells in long-lasting Graves disease. The time point was: newly diagnosed GD, antithyroid drugs for less than 3 months. After RNA was extracted from PBMCs, the TCR library was made from it. Both iRepertoire HTBI primers and Arm-PCR of CDR3 regions were used to build the TCR beta libraries. TCRdb processed the multiplex PCR reads anew with MiXCR; each CDR3 protein has one entry. The sample contains around 460,000 distinct CDR3 sequences, around 15% of which appear only once. A further study also used this sample, focusing on T cells in Graves' hyperthyroidism and ophthalmopathy.

Sequenced material: peripheral blood mononuclear cells (PBMCs), taken at new diagnosis, from a patient treated with antithyroid drugs. All receptors derive from a woman aged 45-60 years with Graves disease.

Only one count was recorded for this clonotype. The CDR3 spells CAWSAVLGNGEQYF. CDR3 nucleotide sequence: TGTGCCTGGAGTGCGGTACTAGGTAACGGCGAGCAGTACTTC. This chain uses TRBV30 with TRBJ2-7; a possible D gene is TRBD2 (5 bases). The germline V gene has CDR1 GTSNPN and CDR2 SVGIG (reference sequence). The CDR3 has 14 amino acids. V was trimmed by 1 base and J by 6 bases, leaving 16 bases between them.

This clonotype came up a few times. The genes are TRBV29-1 and TRBJ1-3; TRBD1 aligns across 7 bases. CDR3 length equals 14 residues. J lost 4 bases, V lost 0 bases, and 3 bases had no gene match. The germline gives CDR1 SQVTM, CDR2 ANQGSEA. The CDR3 nucleotides read TGCAGCGTTGAAGACCCAGGGGGAGGAAACACCATATATTTT. It specifies CSVEDPGGGNTIYF.

Worth noting for this clonotype: A much more abundant neighbour one base away suggests this may be a read error. The CDR3 bases are TGTGCCAGCAGCTTCCTTAGCGGGGGAGCCGGGGAGCTGTTTTTT. The encoded protein is CASSFLSGGAGELFF. The chain links TRBV11-2 to TRBJ2-2, with 9 bases lining up with TRBD2. V lost 3 bases to trimming and J lost 6 bases; unmatched junction nucleotides: 5. The CDR3 runs 15 residues. CDR1 and CDR2 (germline): SGHAT, FQNNGV.

This clonotype appeared a few times. The CDR3: CASSYGSGGENEQFF. CDR3 in DNA: TGTGCCAGCAGTTACGGGTCGGGAGGGGAAAATGAGCAGTTCTTC. The V gene is TRBV6-5, the J gene TRBJ2-1; 8 nucleotides agree with TRBD2. J was trimmed by 7 bases and V by 2 bases; bases with no gene match: 7. The germline gives CDR1 MNHEY, CDR2 SVGAGI. The CDR3 is 15 residues long.

The sample holds a few counts of this clonotype. The chain combines TRBV28 with TRBJ2-5, with TRBD1 as a possible D gene (5 bases). Germline V gives CDR1 MDHEN, CDR2 SYDVKM. Trimming shortened V by 5 bases and J by 3 bases, and 16 bases separated the two germline ends. This CDR3 spans 15 amino acids. This CDR3 reads CASSIIWGGEETQYF. The CDR3, as DNA: TGTGCCAGCAGTATAATCTGGGGCGGTGAAGAGACCCAGTACTTC.

The chain combines TRBV20-1 with TRBJ1-5; possible D gene TRBD1, 5 bases. The CDR3 has 12 amino acids. The V gene lost 6 bases and the J gene lost 9 bases, with 15 bases spanning the gap. Germline CDR1 DFQATT, CDR2 SNEGSKA (reference sequence). The CDR3 loop is CSAAQGGRPQHF. In DNA, the CDR3 is TGCAGTGCCGCGCAGGGTGGTCGGCCCCAGCATTTT.

Ten or more counts support this clonotype. The V and J genes are TRBV6-1 and TRBJ2-5, with TRBD1 matching over 12 bases. Trimming cost V 4 bases and J 5 bases; bases outside gene matches: 2. CDR3 length: 14 amino acids. Looked up from germline, CDR1 is MNHNS and CDR2 is SASEGT. The CDR3 here is CASSGDRGPETQYF. CDR3 nucleotides: TGTGCCAGCAGTGGGGACAGGGGGCCGGAGACCCAGTACTTC.

This clonotype has a count of ten or more. The rearrangement links TRBV6-9 to TRBJ1-1; tentatively, D is TRBD1 (5 bases). Deletions cut 3 bases from V and 3 bases from J, with 8 bases between. The CDR3 runs to 13 residues. The germline V gene encodes CDR1 MNHGY and CDR2 SVAAGI. The CDR3 DNA reads TGTGCCAGCAGTTACTTGGGGGACACTGAAGCTTTCTTT. As protein: CASSYLGDTEAFF.

This clonotype was detected many times. CDR3 DNA sequence: TGCAGTGCTCCGATAGGTCGGTCCGCGAGTAACGAGTTAGCCAAAAACATTCAGTACTTC. It codes for CSAPIGRSASNELAKNIQYF. J is TRBJ2-4 and V is TRBV20-1; D remains unclear. The CDR3 is 20 residues long. In germline, CDR1 is DFQATT, CDR2 SNEGSKA (reference sequence). With 5 bases removed from V and 0 bases from J, the gap between germline ends came to 29 bases.

This clonotype was seen only a few times. The V and J genes are TRBV20-1 and TRBJ2-7, with 10 bases lining up with TRBD1. V lost 5 bases and J lost 5; bases outside the gene matches: 12. Germline CDR1 reads DFQATT; CDR2 reads SNEGSKA (reference sequence). This CDR3 is 15 amino acids long. CDR3 coding DNA: TGCAGTGCTGGAAGACCGGGACAGGGGCCAAACGAGCAGTACTTC. Its translation is CSAGRPGQGPNEQYF.

In its sample, this clonotype was seen a few times. The J gene is TRBJ2-1, the V gene TRBV6-2 or TRBV6-3; 9 bases agree with TRBD2. The CDR3 sequence is 14 residues long. Losses at the gene ends were 4 bases for V and 10 bases for J; bases not matched to a gene: 8. Germline CDR1 and CDR2: MNHEY and SVGEGT. CDR3 sequence (DNA): TGTGCCAGCAGTTCGACTAGCGGCCTCGACGAGCAGTTCTTC. It codes for CASSSTSGLDEQFF.

This clonotype occurred a few times. The CDR3 region has the DNA TGTGCCAGCAGGGCCGCAAACCCCGAAGCTTTCTTT. It codes for CASRAANPEAFF. The V call is TRBV5-8, the J call TRBJ1-1; the D is unclear. Trimming left V 5 bases short and J 8 bases short, with 13 bases between. The CDR3 is 12 residues long. CDR1 SGHTS and CDR2 YDEGEE come from the germline V gene.

Comment on this clonotype: Just one base apart from a much larger clone, this may be a read error. The chain uses TRBV9 and TRBJ2-3; D is undetermined. The CDR3 covers 14 residues. V lost 3 bases and J 4 bases, leaving 12 bases between the germline ends. Germline V gives CDR1 SGDLS, CDR2 YYNGEE. CDR3 DNA: TGTGCCAGCAGCGGTAGGCCCGGCTCAGATACGCAGTATTTT. This codes for CASSGRPGSDTQYF.

This clonotype was observed many times. The gene calls are TRBV7-9 and TRBJ2-1; D could derive from TRBD1 or TRBD2 (5 bases each). The V end was cut by 3 bases, the J end by 0 bases, with 9 bases between. This CDR3 comprises 15 residues. Germline assignment: CDR1 SEHNR and CDR2 FQNEAQ (reference sequence). The CDR3: CASSFLGTSYNEQFF. The CDR3 coding sequence is TGTGCCAGCAGCTTTCTTGGGACCTCCTACAATGAGCAGTTCTTC. The full variable domain, in which reference TRBV7-9 and TRBJ2-1 provide the parts outside the CDR3, is DTGVSQNPRHKITKRGQNVTFRCDPISEHNRLYWYRQTLGQGPEFLTYFQNEAQLEKSRLLSDRFSAERPKGSFSTLEIQRTEQGDSAMYLCASSFLGTSYNEQFFGPGTRLTVL.

In this sample, this clonotype turned up many times. The chain combines TRBV18 with TRBJ2-7; possibly TRBD1 for D (5 bases). There are 16 residues in the CDR3. V lost 3 bases to trimming and J lost 1 base, with 16 bases between them. The germline CDR1 and CDR2 sequences are KGHSH and LQKENI. The CDR3 sequence: CASSPSIGPGSYEQYF. As DNA, the CDR3 is TGTGCCAGCTCACCGAGCATAGGGCCAGGGTCCTACGAGCAGTACTTC.

The J gene is TRBJ2-1, the V gene TRBV29-1, with 7 bases matching TRBD2. Trimming at V came to 4 bases and at J to 6 bases, leaving 3 bases not matched to a gene. The CDR3 is 12 amino acids. Germline CDR1 SQVTM, CDR2 ANQGSEA. CDR3 nucleotides: TGCAGCGTTGCGGGCGGGGGCAATGAGCAGTTCTTC. This codes for CSVAGGGNEQFF.

The rearrangement uses TRBV7-2 and TRBJ2-2; D is uncertain. Trimming shortened V by 3 bases and J by 7 bases, and 0 bases separated the two germline ends. The CDR3 sequence is 10 residues long. The germline gives CDR1 SGHTA, CDR2 FQGNSA. CDR3 region: CASSFGELFF. The CDR3 nucleotides read TGTGCCAGCAGCTTCGGGGAGCTGTTTTTT.

This clonotype appeared many times. The chain is built from TRBV11-3 and TRBJ2-3; no clear D gene. The V gene's germline CDR1 is SGHNT and CDR2 YENEEA. Trimming removed 4 bases from V and 1 base from J, with 9 bases in between. This CDR3 has 14 residues. CDR3 DNA: TGTGCCAGCAGCTCAGCATGGGGCACAGATACGCAGTATTTT. Its translation: CASSSAWGTDTQYF.

V is TRBV5-1 and J is TRBJ2-3, with TRBD1 as a possible D gene (6 bases). This CDR3 comprises 12 residues. V lost 6 bases and J 6 bases, leaving 11 bases between the germline ends. Germline values: CDR1 SGHRS, CDR2 YFSETQ. CDR3 DNA sequence: TGCGCCAGCAATCATGACAGGGATACGCAGTATTTT. It translates to CASNHDRDTQYF.

This clonotype was counted between two and nine times. Being one base from a much bigger clone, this may be a read error. The gene calls are TRBV7-9 and TRBJ2-5; no reliable D call. The CDR3 is made up of 15 amino acids. From germline, CDR1 is SEHNR and CDR2 FQNEAQ (reference sequence). V shed 4 bases and J shed 2 bases, with 14 bases lying between them. The CDR3 here is CASSSWTRFQETQYF. The CDR3, as DNA: TGTGCCAGCAGCTCTTGGACGAGATTTCAAGAGACCCAGTACTTC.

This clonotype was observed a handful of times. The chain combines TRBV13 with TRBJ2-3; TRBD2 might be the D (6 bases). V lost 5 bases to trimming and J lost 0 bases, with 12 bases between them. The CDR3 contains 15 residues. CDR1 and CDR2 (germline): PRHDT, FYEKMQ (reference sequence). This CDR3 reads CASSTGLTSTDTQYF. CDR3 coding DNA: TGTGCCAGCAGCACGGGACTTACCAGCACAGATACGCAGTATTTT.

This clonotype was recorded at least ten times. This sequence joins TRBV2 and TRBJ2-3; D is possibly TRBD1 (6 bases). The CDR3 loop spans 14 amino acids. CDR1 is SNHLY, CDR2 FYNNEI, per germline. Between the trimmed V and J ends, which lost 4 bases and 1 base, there was a span of 9 bases. CDR3 in DNA: TGTGCCAGCAGTGGGGCAGGGGGCACAGATACGCAGTATTTT. This gives the protein CASSGAGGTDTQYF.

This rearrangement joins TRBV5-5 to TRBJ1-2; D might be TRBD1 (6 bases). The germline CDR1 and CDR2 sequences are SGHKS and YYEKEE (reference sequence). The CDR3 is 15 residues long. The germline V and J ends were trimmed by 2 bases and 2 bases, with 13 bases remaining between them. Here the CDR3 DNA reads TGTGCCAGCAGCTTCGACTCCCAGGGGAACTATGGCTACACCTTC. Its protein is CASSFDSQGNYGYTF.

The table lists this clonotype with a few counts. This rearrangement joins TRBV10-2 to TRBJ2-7; TRBD1 aligns across 8 bases. This CDR3 has 13 residues. The V and J ends lost 8 bases and 3 bases, in that order; junction bases with no gene match: 6. Germline V gene data show CDR1 as WSHSY and CDR2 as SAAADI. The CDR3 DNA reads TGCGCCAGCCACACAGGGGGAGGCTACGAGCAGTACTTC. As protein: CASHTGGGYEQYF.

The chain employs TRBV18 and TRBJ1-5; tentatively, D is TRBD1 (6 bases). V was trimmed by 4 bases and J by 0 bases, leaving 19 bases between them. The CDR3 is made up of 18 amino acids. Germline V gene lookup returns CDR1 KGHSH and CDR2 LQKENI. This chain's CDR3 is CASSRNPLDRNSNQPQHF. DNA of the CDR3: TGTGCCAGCTCACGTAACCCCCTCGACAGGAATAGCAATCAGCCCCAGCATTTT.

In its sample, this clonotype was seen a few times. The genes are TRBV5-1 and TRBJ1-6, with D perhaps TRBD1 (6 bases). The germline V and J ends were trimmed by 0 bases and 8 bases, with 12 bases remaining between them. Germline V gene sequence: CDR1 SGHRS, CDR2 YFSETQ. There are 15 residues in the CDR3. DNA for the CDR3: TGCGCCAGCAGCTTGGGGCCGGGGGCGGATTCACCCCTCCACTTT. It codes for CASSLGPGADSPLHF.